Listed below are T cell receptor beta chains from one sample, sequenced in a study of blood T cell repertoires in COVID-19. TCRdb's table, derived via immunoSEQ multiplex PCR, lists solely in-frame clones and lacks some. The table shows fewer than 350,000 clones, with about 91% occurring only once. The specimen sequenced was peripheral blood. The source of these receptors is a young woman with COVID-19, enrolled during active disease. CDR3s include the opening cysteine and the closing phenylalanine or tryptophan. A D gene is named only where the DNA matches it firmly. For some rows the clone size is stated as once, few or many, or as a class when expanded; others skip it.

j_call	v_call	d_call	clone_size	cdr3_aa	cdr3_nt
TRBJ1-1	TRBV7-9	.	.	CASSLVQGNTEAFF	TGTGCCAGCAGCTTAGTCCAGGGGAACACTGAAGCTTTCTTT
TRBJ1-5	TRBV3-1/TRBV3-2	TRBD1	.	CASSQAPGQGAGGNQPQHF	TGTGCCAGCAGCCAAGCCCCGGGACAGGGGGCTGGTGGCAATCAGCCCCAGCATTTT
TRBJ2-5	TRBV24-1	TRBD2	.	CATSGLAGGLETQYF	TGTGCCACCAGTGGGTTGGCGGGGGGGCTGGAGACCCAGTACTTC
TRBJ1-6	TRBV6-6	TRBD1	.	CASSYFSGQGAPLHF	TGTGCCAGCAGTTACTTTTCGGGACAGGGGGCACCCCTCCACTTT
TRBJ1-2	TRBV12-3/TRBV12-4	.	.	CASSPGLHYGYTF	TGTGCCAGCAGTCCGGGACTGCACTATGGCTACACCTTC
TRBJ1-5	TRBV5-6	.	.	CASSLFRGNQPQHF	TGTGCCAGCAGCTTGTTCAGAGGGAATCAGCCCCAGCATTTT
TRBJ2-5	TRBV2	TRBD1	once	CASRGDREETQYF	TGTGCCAGCAGGGGGGACAGGGAGGAGACCCAGTACTTC
TRBJ1-1	TRBV18	TRBD1	.	CASSEDRQAFF	TGTGCCAGCTCGGAGGACAGGCAAGCTTTCTTT
TRBJ1-5	TRBV10-1	TRBD1	.	CASSGRDRGWNQPQHF	TGCGCCAGCAGTGGGAGGGACAGGGGGTGGAATCAGCCCCAGCATTTT
TRBJ2-1	TRBV10-3	TRBD2	.	CAISESALAGGEQFF	TGTGCCATCAGTGAGTCGGCACTAGCGGGGGGAGAGCAGTTCTTC
TRBJ1-5	TRBV9	.	few	CASSAGGTDQPQHF	TGTGCCAGCAGCGCAGGAGGAACCGACCAGCCCCAGCATTTT
TRBJ2-3	TRBV28	TRBD2	.	CASSLLAGGDTQYF	TGTGCCAGCAGTCTTCTAGCGGGAGGGGATACGCAGTATTTT
TRBJ1-2	TRBV6-5	TRBD1	.	CASRRTGGGYTF	TGTGCCAGCAGACGGACAGGGGGGGGCTACACCTTC
TRBJ1-1	TRBV5-4	.	.	CASSSNTEAFF	TGTGCCAGCAGCTCAAACACTGAAGCTTTCTTT
TRBJ1-2	TRBV29-1	.	once	CSVEVGGAISYGYTF	TGCAGCGTTGAAGTAGGTGGGGCGATCTCCTATGGCTACACCTTC
TRBJ2-5	TRBV12-3/TRBV12-4	.	.	CASSSRRLETQYF	TGTGCCAGCAGTTCGCGCAGGCTAGAGACCCAGTACTTC
TRBJ1-2	TRBV28	.	.	CAIHSLSGVVSYGYTF	TGTGCCATTCACAGCTTGTCAGGGGTTGTTTCATATGGCTACACCTTC
TRBJ2-2	TRBV7-9	TRBD1	.	CASSLDRGTGELFF	TGTGCCAGCAGCCTCGACAGGGGCACCGGGGAGCTGTTTTTT
TRBJ1-1	TRBV5-1	TRBD1	once	CASSYTAGTGSTEAFF	TGCGCCAGCAGTTATACAGCCGGGACAGGGTCGACTGAAGCTTTCTTT
TRBJ1-2	TRBV19	.	.	CASSILGGGMSHNDYGYTF	TGTGCCAGTAGTATATTGGGGGGAGGGATGTCACACAATGACTATGGCTACACCTTC
TRBJ1-1	TRBV4-3	TRBD1	.	CASSQGGGRNTEAFF	TGCGCCAGCAGCCAAGGAGGGGGCCGGAACACTGAAGCTTTCTTT
TRBJ1-6	TRBV5-4	.	once	CASSLDPGHFSPLHF	TGTGCCAGCAGCTTGGATCCGGGACATTTTTCACCCCTCCACTTT
TRBJ2-2	TRBV19	TRBD2	.	CASSIDATSGGYTGELFF	TGTGCCAGTAGTATAGACGCGACTAGCGGGGGGTACACCGGGGAGCTGTTTTTT
TRBJ1-2	TRBV5-8	.	.	CASSIDRGYGYTF	TGTGCCAGCAGCATTGACAGAGGCTATGGCTACACCTTC
TRBJ1-4	TRBV7-6	TRBD1	.	CASSTNPQGPNEKLFF	TGTGCCAGCAGCACGAATCCACAGGGGCCCAATGAAAAACTGTTTTTT
TRBJ2-3	TRBV6-1	.	.	CASSEFGEPDTQYF	TGTGCCAGCAGTGAATTCGGGGAACCAGATACGCAGTATTTT
TRBJ2-2	TRBV7-9	.	.	CASSLTGSGELFF	TGTGCCAGCAGCTTAACAGGGAGCGGGGAGCTGTTTTTT